A selection of T cell receptor beta chains follows, all from one sample in a study of blood T cells in healthy people across ages. TCRdb reprocessed the 5' RACE reads with MiXCR, giving one entry per CDR3 protein. The sample includes 1.4 million to 1.5 million distinct CDR3 sequences, roughly 40% seen only once; the top ten take under 8%. Sequencing input: blood. The receptors were gathered from a woman younger than 35 in good health. CDR3s leave out the opening cysteine and the closing phenylalanine or tryptophan.

v_gene: TRBV4-1; CDR3aa: ASSPGDRGSQETQY
v_gene: TRBV5-6; CDR3aa: ASTRERYEQY
v_gene: TRBV28; CDR3aa: ASSPTGGGYEQY
v_gene: TRBV29-1; CDR3aa: SVVSQSSSYEQY
v_gene: TRBV11-2; CDR3aa: ASSRGASGSYEQY
v_gene: TRBV29-1; CDR3aa: SLTRNYNEQF
v_gene: TRBV12-3/TRBV12-4; CDR3aa: ASTPDSSGTGELF
v_gene: TRBV4-1; CDR3aa: ASSHLPGTGADNEQF
v_gene: TRBV12-3/TRBV12-4; CDR3aa: ASSLRRDPYQETQY
v_gene: TRBV12-3/TRBV12-4; CDR3aa: ASSLRDRGGLATNEKLF
v_gene: TRBV4-1; CDR3aa: ASSPGLPNEQF
v_gene: TRBV30; CDR3aa: AWGRTVYGYT
v_gene: TRBV20-1; CDR3aa: SASPFRGPEVLYNEQF
v_gene: TRBV2; CDR3aa: ASIGLDYNEQF
v_gene: TRBV4-1; CDR3aa: ASSSLFPGQGRGGYT
v_gene: TRBV21-1; CDR3aa: ASSEPRRAPETQY
v_gene: TRBV21-1; CDR3aa: ASTPGSTEAF
v_gene: TRBV7-9; CDR3aa: ASSLGSGGYNEQY
v_gene: TRBV27; CDR3aa: ASSPRDSPEAF
v_gene: TRBV4-1; CDR3aa: ASSRGSRDNYGYT
v_gene: TRBV29-1; CDR3aa: SGNRGGVYGEAF
v_gene: TRBV6-5; CDR3aa: ASSYAREVTSAEQY
v_gene: TRBV10-3; CDR3aa: AISAGQGGLSGANVLT
v_gene: TRBV25-1; CDR3aa: ASKRGGYNEQF
v_gene: TRBV30; CDR3aa: AWRRGKDNSPLH
v_gene: TRBV5-4; CDR3aa: ASSPGPFEATEAF
v_gene: TRBV29-1; CDR3aa: SVLRNLNTEAF
v_gene: TRBV7-6; CDR3aa: ASSSRQGLGNTIY
v_gene: TRBV6-6; CDR3aa: ASSYSMSGGRNTEAF
v_gene: TRBV2; CDR3aa: ASRASGRLGTDTQY
v_gene: TRBV12-3/TRBV12-4; CDR3aa: ASTFISGYEQY
v_gene: TRBV12-3/TRBV12-4; CDR3aa: ASSLWDTNEKLF
v_gene: TRBV30; CDR3aa: AWSVQGGYYEQY
v_gene: TRBV29-1; CDR3aa: SVGSSLVGEAF
v_gene: TRBV11-2; CDR3aa: ASRWTSGGQETQY
v_gene: TRBV7-3; CDR3aa: ASSLTSSETQY